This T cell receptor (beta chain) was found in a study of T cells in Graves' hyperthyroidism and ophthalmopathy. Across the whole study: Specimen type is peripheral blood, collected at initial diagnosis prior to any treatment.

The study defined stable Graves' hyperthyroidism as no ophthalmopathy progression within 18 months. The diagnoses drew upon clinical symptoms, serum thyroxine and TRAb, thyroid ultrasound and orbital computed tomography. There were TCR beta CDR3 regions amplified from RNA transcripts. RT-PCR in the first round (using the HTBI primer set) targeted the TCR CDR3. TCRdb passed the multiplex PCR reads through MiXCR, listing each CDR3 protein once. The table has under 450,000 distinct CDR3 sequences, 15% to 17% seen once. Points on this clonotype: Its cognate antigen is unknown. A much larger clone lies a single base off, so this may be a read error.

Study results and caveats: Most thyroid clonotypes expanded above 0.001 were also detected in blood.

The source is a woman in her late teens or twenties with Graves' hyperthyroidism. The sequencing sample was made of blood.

The CDR3 DNA reads TGTGCCAGCAGCCAAGGAGGAGCGTGGCCTTCACTCCTCCACTTT. Its translation is CASSQGGAWPSLLHF. The J gene is TRBJ1-6, the V gene TRBV3-1; D is unresolved. The CDR3 is 15 residues long. From germline, CDR1 is LGHDT and CDR2 YNNKEL (reference sequence).